These 17 T cell receptor beta chains were sequenced from one sample in a study of shared clonotypes between healthy human individuals. Produced via immunoSEQ multiplex PCR; TCRdb's table is partial and in-frame only. The table lists about 680,000 clones, about three quarters of them singletons. The sequenced material came from memory CD4+ T cells sorted from blood. Subset reported: CD45RA-negative fraction. These receptors came from a woman aged 25-40 years in good health.

The chain uses TRBV21-1 and TRBJ1-4. TRBV21-1 is shown as a pseudogene. The CDR3 runs 17 residues. CDR3 residues: CASSPGPPPTSNEKLFF. The CDR3 DNA is TGTGCCAGCAGCCCCGGACCGCCACCTACTTCTAATGAAAAACTGTTTTTT.

V and J are TRBV11-2 and TRBJ2-4; 9 bases agree with TRBD1. The ends lost 6 bases at V and 1 base at J; junction bases unmatched: 4. This CDR3 is built from 15 residues. CDR1 is SGHAT and CDR2 is FQNNGV in the germline V gene. CDR3 in DNA: TGTGCCAGCAGTCAAGGGACAGGGGCCAAAAACATTCAGTACTTC. Its translation is CASSQGTGAKNIQYF.

The chain links TRBV11-2 to TRBJ2-7; D remains ambiguous. The germline V gene encodes CDR1 SGHAT and CDR2 FQNNGV. V lost 1 base and J lost 1, with 11 bases in between. This CDR3 spans 15 amino acids. The DNA of the CDR3 is TGTGCCAGCAGCTTAGGTTTGTCAAATTCCTACGAGCAGTACTTC. Translating gives CASSLGLSNSYEQYF.

V and J are TRBV19 and TRBJ1-1; D not certain. The V and J ends lost 3 bases and 10 bases respectively, with 15 bases between them. The germline gives CDR1 LNHDA, CDR2 SQIVND (reference sequence). This CDR3 contains 13 residues. The CDR3 region has the DNA TGTGCCAGTAGTATTCACGGAAGGCCCGGAGCTTTCTTT. It specifies CASSIHGRPGAFF. Together with reference TRBV19 and TRBJ1-1, the CDR3 gives the full variable domain: DGGITQSPKYLFRKEGQNVTLSCEQNLNHDAMYWYRQDPGQGLRLIYYSQIVNDFQKGDIAEGYSVSREKKESFPLTVTSAQKNPTAFYLCASSIHGRPGAFFGQGTRLTVV.

The V call is TRBV27, the J call TRBJ1-5, with a possible D match to TRBD1 (5 bases). V shed 0 bases and J shed 3 bases, with 18 bases lying between them. Germline V gene data show CDR1 as MNHEY and CDR2 as SMNVEV (reference sequence). This CDR3 is built from 18 residues. CDR3 sequence reads: CASSLSLYARRDNQPQHF. The CDR3 region has the DNA TGTGCCAGCAGTTTATCTCTCTATGCGCGCAGGGACAATCAGCCCCAGCATTTT.

The chain employs TRBV27 and TRBJ2-2; a weak D match, TRBD2 (7 bases). Germline values: CDR1 MNHEY, CDR2 SMNVEV (reference sequence). This CDR3 comprises 18 residues. Trimming shortened V by 1 base and J by 5 bases, and 20 bases separated the two germline ends. CDR3 sequence reads: CASSLYGSGAGVTGELFF. CDR3 nucleotide sequence: TGTGCCAGCAGTTTATACGGATCGGGGGCGGGAGTTACCGGGGAGCTGTTTTTT.

Comments on this clone: A much larger clone differs by one base, so this may be a read error. The chain joins TRBV28 to TRBJ2-7; the match to TRBD1 covers 8 bases. J gave up 3 bases and V 3 bases, and 1 base lay outside the gene matches. In germline, CDR1 is MDHEN, CDR2 SYDVKM. This CDR3 contains 13 residues. The CDR3 DNA sequence: TGTGCCAGCAGTTTGGGACAGGACTACGAGCAGTACTTC. Its translation is CASSLGQDYEQYF.

The gene calls are TRBV11-2 and TRBJ2-7; 10 bases are a match to TRBD2. The CDR3 is 17 amino acids. Germline CDR1 SGHAT, CDR2 FQNNGV. V trimming: 1 base; J trimming: 1 base; junction bases outside the gene matches: 7. For the CDR3, the DNA is TGTGCCAGCAGCTTAGCCCGAATGACTAGCGGGTCCTACGAGCAGTACTTC. Protein: CASSLARMTSGSYEQYF.

The rearrangement uses TRBV27 and TRBJ1-1; 7 bases are shared with TRBD1. The V gene end was trimmed by 8 bases and the J gene end by 4 bases; junction bases not matched to a gene: 13. In germline, CDR1 is MNHEY, CDR2 SMNVEV (reference sequence). The CDR3 extends over 15 amino acids. The CDR3: CASVPGEGASTEAFF. CDR3 coding DNA: TGTGCCAGCGTTCCGGGTGAGGGGGCGAGCACTGAAGCTTTCTTT.

The chain links TRBV28 to TRBJ1-2; D not resolved. CDR3 length: 12 residues. V lost 2 bases and J lost 8, with 9 bases in between. Germline V gene data show CDR1 as MDHEN and CDR2 as SYDVKM. Written as DNA, the CDR3 is TGTGCCAGCAGTTTAGAGCCCACAGGCTACACCTTC. It yields the protein CASSLEPTGYTF.

The CDR3 DNA sequence: TGTGCCTGGAGCGCAAGGGGCGGTCTGGGGTCCTACAATGAGCAGTTCTTC. Its translation: CAWSARGGLGSYNEQFF. The V call is TRBV30, the J call TRBJ2-1; possibly TRBD1 for D (5 bases). The CDR3 runs to 17 residues. Trimming took off 3 bases at V and 1 base at J, with 19 bases between the two ends. CDR1 and CDR2 from the germline V gene are GTSNPN and SVGIG (reference sequence). Variable domain in full (rest from reference TRBV30 and TRBJ2-1): SQTIHQWPATLVQPVGSPLSLECTVEGTSNPNLYWYRQAAGRGLQLLFYSVGIGQISSEVPQNLSASRPQDRQFILSSKKLLLSDSGFYLCAWSARGGLGSYNEQFFGPGTRLTVL.

The chain combines TRBV15 with TRBJ2-7; D may be TRBD2 (5 bases). V lost 5 bases and J 8 bases, leaving 16 bases between the germline ends. CDR3 size: 13 residues. The germline V gene encodes CDR1 LNHNV and CDR2 YYDKDF (reference sequence). CDR3: CATSGGLSLQQYF. The CDR3, as DNA: TGTGCCACCAGCGGAGGACTGAGTCTCCAGCAGTACTTC.

This clone turned up a few times. This rearrangement joins TRBV28 to TRBJ2-2; 11 bases agree with TRBD1. V was clipped by 8 bases and J by 5 bases; unmatched bases: 7. This CDR3 region has 15 residues. The germline V gene encodes CDR1 MDHEN and CDR2 SYDVKM. The CDR3 bases are TGTGCCAGCGGGCTCGGGACAGGGGGGACCGGGGAGCTGTTTTTT. Its protein product is CASGLGTGGTGELFF.

This clone appeared a few times. The chain is built from TRBV28 and TRBJ2-7; 9 positions match TRBD2. Germline CDR1 is MDHEN and CDR2 is SYDVKM. Trimming removed 6 bases from V and 4 bases from J; junction bases left unmatched: 7. The CDR3 loop spans 14 amino acids. Here the CDR3 DNA reads TGTGCCAGCAGGCGGCCGGGACTAGCATACGAGCAGTACTTC. Translating gives CASRRPGLAYEQYF.

On this clone: This specimen includes other DNA sequences encoding the same CDR3. The V call is TRBV28, the J call TRBJ1-2; the D is unclear. The CDR3 runs 15 residues. Trimming shortened V by 1 base and J by 0 bases, and 9 bases separated the two germline ends. In germline, CDR1 is MDHEN, CDR2 SYDVKM. The CDR3 nucleotides are TGTGCCAGCAGTTTATCAGGAACGGCTAACTATGGCTACACCTTC. Translated: CASSLSGTANYGYTF.

This clone appeared a single time. The chain uses TRBV2 and TRBJ2-7; TRBD1 aligns across 9 bases. The junction had 11 bases not matched to a gene; V was cut back by 6 bases and J by 5 bases. The CDR3 runs 15 residues. Germline V CDR1 and CDR2: SNHLY, FYNNEI. CDR3 sequence: CASRRVKDRGHEQYF. In DNA form, the CDR3 reads TGTGCCAGCAGGCGCGTGAAGGACAGGGGCCACGAGCAGTACTTC.

The chain joins TRBV28 to TRBJ2-3, with a possible D match to TRBD2 (6 bases). Germline-derived CDR1 and CDR2 are MDHEN and SYDVKM. This CDR3 contains 16 residues. Trimming removed 2 bases at V and 4 bases at J, with 16 bases between. The CDR3 nucleotides are TGTGCCAGCAGTTTACGGCTCGGGAGAGGGGCAGATACGCAGTATTTT. Translating it yields CASSLRLGRGADTQYF.